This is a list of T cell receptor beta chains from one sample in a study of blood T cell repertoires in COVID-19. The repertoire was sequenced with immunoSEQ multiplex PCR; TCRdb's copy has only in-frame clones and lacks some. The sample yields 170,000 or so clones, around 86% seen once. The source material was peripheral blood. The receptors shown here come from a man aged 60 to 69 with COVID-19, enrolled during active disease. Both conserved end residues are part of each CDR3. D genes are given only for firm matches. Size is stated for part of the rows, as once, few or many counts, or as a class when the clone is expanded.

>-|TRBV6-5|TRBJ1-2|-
TGTGCCAGCGCTTTCCCAGGGGTATCTGGCTACACCTTC
CASAFPGVSGYTF
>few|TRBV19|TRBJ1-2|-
TGTGCCAGTAGTGGAGAAACCGGGACTGCTAACTATGGCTACACCTTC
CASSGETGTANYGYTF
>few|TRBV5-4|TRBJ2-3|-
TGTGCCAGCAGCCTCGGACTATTCACAGATACGCAGTATTTT
CASSLGLFTDTQYF
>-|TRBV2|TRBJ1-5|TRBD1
TGTGCCAGCGGACAGGAGATGACCAATCAGCCCCAGCATTTT
CASGQEMTNQPQHF
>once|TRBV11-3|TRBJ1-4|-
TGTGCCAGCAGCGCCGACAGGCAAAAACTGTTTTTT
CASSADRQKLFF
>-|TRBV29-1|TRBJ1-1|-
TGCAGCGTTATCCCCTCAGGGACTGAAGCTTTCTTT
CSVIPSGTEAFF
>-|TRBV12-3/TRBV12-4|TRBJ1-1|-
TGTGCCAGCAGACTCCGGGAGAAAGCTTTCTTT
CASRLREKAFF
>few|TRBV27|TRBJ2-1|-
TGTGCCAGCAGTCCGACAGCCTGGGGCTCCTACAATGAGCAGTTCTTC
CASSPTAWGSYNEQFF
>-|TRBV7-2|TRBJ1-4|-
TGTGCCAGCAGCTCTCTGGGGGGACCTAATGAAAAACTGTTTTTT
CASSSLGGPNEKLFF
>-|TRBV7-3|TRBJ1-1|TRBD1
TGTGCCAGCAGCCCCCCGGGACAGGCCAAAACTGAAGCTTTCTTT
CASSPPGQAKTEAFF
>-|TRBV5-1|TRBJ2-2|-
TGCGCCAGCAGCCCCCCAGGCAGGGCTGGCACCGGGGAGCTGTTTTTT
CASSPPGRAGTGELFF
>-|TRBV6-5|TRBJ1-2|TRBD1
TGTGCCAGCAGACAGGGGCCGGATAGCGGCTACACCTTC
CASRQGPDSGYTF
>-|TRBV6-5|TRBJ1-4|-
TGTGCCAGCAGTTATGACAGGTCGGCAGAAAAACTGTTTTTT
CASSYDRSAEKLFF
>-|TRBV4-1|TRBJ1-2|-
TGCGCCAGCAGCCCCTCCCGGTGGGGCTCTAACTATGGCTACACCTTC
CASSPSRWGSNYGYTF
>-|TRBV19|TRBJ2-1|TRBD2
TGTGCCAGTATCTCAAGCGGGAGAGGTGAGCAGTTCTTC
CASISSGRGEQFF
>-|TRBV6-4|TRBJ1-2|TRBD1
TGTGCCAGCAGTGGGACAGGGGGGTATGGCTACACCTTC
CASSGTGGYGYTF
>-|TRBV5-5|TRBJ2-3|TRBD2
TGTGCCAGCAATAAACGGGAGCGGGGGGGCACAGATACGCAGTATTTT
CASNKRERGGTDTQYF
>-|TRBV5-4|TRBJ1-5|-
TGTGCCAGCAGCCGCGGGGGGACAAACAATCAGCCCCAGCATTTT
CASSRGGTNNQPQHF
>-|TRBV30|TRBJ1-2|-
TGTGCCTGGAGTGTACGTCCCTCTAGTGGCTACACCTTC
CAWSVRPSSGYTF
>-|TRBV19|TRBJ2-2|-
TGTGCCAGTAGACAGGGCGGGAGCGGGGAGCTGTTTTTT
CASRQGGSGELFF
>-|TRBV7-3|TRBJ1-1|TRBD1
TGTGCCAGCAGCTTAACCGGGACAGGTGCTGAAGCTTTCTTT
CASSLTGTGAEAFF
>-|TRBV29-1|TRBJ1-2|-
TGCAGCGTTGTTGTTGAGGACAATGGCTACACCTTC
CSVVVEDNGYTF
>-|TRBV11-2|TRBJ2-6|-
TGTGCCAGCAGCACCACGACGGGATCAGGGGCCAACGTCCTGACTTTC
CASSTTTGSGANVLTF
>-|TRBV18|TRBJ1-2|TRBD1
TGTGCCAGCTCGCCAGGACAGGCTAACTATGGCTACACCTTC
CASSPGQANYGYTF
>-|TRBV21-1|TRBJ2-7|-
TGTGCCAGCAGCCGACCGGGACAGGGTAGCACCTACGAGCAGTACTTC
CASSRPGQGSTYEQYF
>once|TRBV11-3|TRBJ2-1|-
TGTGCCAGCAGCTTAGATCCCACTTCTACCGGAGGGAGGAATGAGCAGTTCTTC
CASSLDPTSTGGRNEQFF
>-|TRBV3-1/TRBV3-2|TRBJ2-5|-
TGTGCCAGCAGCCCAACGAGGGAGACCCAGTACTTC
CASSPTRETQYF
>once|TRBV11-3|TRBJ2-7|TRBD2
TGTGCCAGCAGCTTACTAGCGGGAATAACCGGGGTTGACGAGCAGTACTTC
CASSLLAGITGVDEQYF
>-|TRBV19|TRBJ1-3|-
TGTGCCAGTAGTGGACGGACAGCCGACTCTGGAAACACCATATATTTT
CASSGRTADSGNTIYF
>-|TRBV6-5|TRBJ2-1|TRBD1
TGTGCCAGCAGTTACGCCGGACAGGGCCACAATGAGCAGTTCTTC
CASSYAGQGHNEQFF
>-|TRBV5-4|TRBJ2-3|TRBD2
TGTGCCAGCAGCCCCCGGCGGCTAGCGGGAGGGGGAGATACGCAGTATTTT
CASSPRRLAGGGDTQYF
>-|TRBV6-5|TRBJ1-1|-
TGTGCCAGCAGATACGATGGCCGCATGAACACTGAAGCTTTCTTT
CASRYDGRMNTEAFF
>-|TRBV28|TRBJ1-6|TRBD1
TGTGCCAGCAGTCCCGCAGGGGGGAATTCACCCCTCCACTTT
CASSPAGGNSPLHF
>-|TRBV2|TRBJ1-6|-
TGTGCCAGCGGTATACAGGGCCCCTATAATTCACCCCTCCACTTT
CASGIQGPYNSPLHF